This TCR beta chain was profiled in a study of T cell changes during pregnancy in multiple sclerosis. Using immunoSEQ multiplex PCR, the repertoire was profiled, and TCRdb retains in-frame clones only, with some absent. The sample has some 77,000 clones; about 92% are singletons. V gave up 8 bases and J gave up 6 bases, with 17 bases separating them. This CDR3 is 13 amino acids long. The germline gives CDR1 SNHLY, CDR2 FYNNEI. This chain links TRBV2 with TRBJ2-7; D might be TRBD2 (5 bases). This receptor was obtained from a female donor in good health, enrolled as a control in a pregnancy study. Sequenced here: peripheral blood, sampled in the second trimester of pregnancy. CDR3 protein: CASGMRARVEQYF. The CDR3 DNA is TGTGCCAGCGGGATGAGGGCCCGGGTCGAGCAGTACTTC.